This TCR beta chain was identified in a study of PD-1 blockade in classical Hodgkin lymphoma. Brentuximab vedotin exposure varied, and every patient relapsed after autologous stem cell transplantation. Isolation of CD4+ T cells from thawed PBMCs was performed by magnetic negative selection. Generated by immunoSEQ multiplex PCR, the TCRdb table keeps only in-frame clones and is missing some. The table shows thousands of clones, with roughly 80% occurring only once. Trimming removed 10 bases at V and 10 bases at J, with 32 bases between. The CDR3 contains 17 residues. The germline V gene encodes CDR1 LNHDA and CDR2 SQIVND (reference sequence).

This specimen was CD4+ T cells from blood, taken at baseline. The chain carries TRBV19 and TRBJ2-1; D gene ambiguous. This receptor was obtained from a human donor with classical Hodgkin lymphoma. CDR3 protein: CAITTLHAALKCEEQFF. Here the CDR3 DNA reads TGTGCCATCACAACCCTGCATGCGGCCCTGAAGTGCGAGGAGCAGTTCTTC.